The 31 T cell receptor beta chains presented below share a single source sample, sequenced in a study of cytomegalovirus exposure and HLA in healthy donors. Researchers ran the PCR with 60 Vbeta and 13 Jbeta primers. Produced via immunoSEQ multiplex PCR; TCRdb's table is partial and in-frame only. The sample holds about 110,000 clones; approximately 80% are singletons and the top ten take around 3.9%. Source material: PBMCs. These receptors were collected from a human donor in good health.

The V gene is TRBV5-1, the J gene TRBJ1-2; unclear D gene. From germline, CDR1 is SGHRS and CDR2 YFSETQ. The V end lost 1 base, the J end lost 0 bases, and 10 bases lay between the germline ends. The CDR3 is 15 residues long. The DNA for the CDR3 is TGCGCCAGCAGCTTGAACCCTACCTCTAACTATGGCTACACCTTC. Translated: CASSLNPTSNYGYTF.

This chain uses TRBV19 with TRBJ2-4; D is unresolved. Trimming removed 7 bases from V and 8 bases from J, with 9 bases in between. CDR1 LNHDA and CDR2 SQIVND come from the germline V gene (reference sequence). The CDR3 has 11 amino acids. For the CDR3, the DNA is TGTGCCAGTATCCTAGAGGACATTCAGTACTTC. Its protein is CASILEDIQYF. The entire variable domain, with the rest obtained from reference TRBV19 and TRBJ2-4, is as follows: DGGITQSPKYLFRKEGQNVTLSCEQNLNHDAMYWYRQDPGQGLRLIYYSQIVNDFQKGDIAEGYSVSREKKESFPLTVTSAQKNPTAFYLCASILEDIQYFGAGTRLSVL.

A note on this clone: One end of the junction does not line up with germline, which may come from a read error. The chain recombines TRBV19 with TRBJ2-1; 10 positions agree with TRBD2. The CDR3 contains 16 residues. The germline V gene has CDR1 LNHDA and CDR2 SQIVND (reference sequence). In DNA, the CDR3 is TGTACCAGTACCCACCCCTCTAGCGGGAGAGGCAATGAGCAGTTCTTC. Translated, it gives CTSTHPSSGRGNEQFF.

CDR3 in amino acids: CASSLTVGNEKLFF. CDR3 coding DNA: TGCGCCAGCAGCCTGACAGTCGGTAATGAAAAACTGTTTTTT. V usage is TRBV5-1 and J usage is TRBJ1-4; D might be TRBD1 (5 bases). CDR3 length: 14 residues. Trimming cost V 4 bases and J 4 bases, with 11 bases left between them. The germline V gene encodes CDR1 SGHRS and CDR2 YFSETQ.

V usage is TRBV5-4 and J usage is TRBJ2-3; 13 nucleotides align to TRBD2. Trimming took 4 bases from V and 1 from J; bases not matched to a gene: 6. Germline lookup yields CDR1 SGHNT and CDR2 YYREEE (reference sequence). The CDR3 runs to 17 residues. As DNA, the CDR3 is TGTGCCAGCAGCGATCCAGGACTAGCGGGGGGCACAGATACGCAGTATTTT. The encoded protein is CASSDPGLAGGTDTQYF.

This chain links TRBV19 with TRBJ1-4; D ambiguous. The V end was cut by 2 bases, the J end by 7 bases, with 8 bases between. Germline CDR1 LNHDA, CDR2 SQIVND (reference sequence). This CDR3 contains 13 residues. CDR3 coding DNA: TGTGCCAGTAGTATAAGCATTGCTGAAAAACTGTTTTTT. Translating gives CASSISIAEKLFF.

V usage is TRBV19 and J usage is TRBJ1-3; maybe TRBD1 (5 bases). This CDR3 has 19 residues. Trimming removed 0 bases from V and 0 bases from J, with 18 bases in between. Germline V gene data show CDR1 as LNHDA and CDR2 as SQIVND (reference sequence). CDR3 region: CASSIDRRRVPLSGNTIYF. The DNA for the CDR3 is TGTGCCAGTAGTATAGATCGTCGCAGGGTCCCTCTCTCTGGAAACACCATATATTTT.

The rearrangement links TRBV7-6 to TRBJ2-5; 9 nucleotides line up with TRBD1. The CDR3 length is 15 residues. Germline CDR1 reads SGHVS; CDR2 reads FNYEAQ. Trimming took 1 base from V and 6 from J; bases not matched to a gene: 6. CDR3 loop: CASSLGTGVMKTQYF. As DNA, the CDR3 is TGTGCCAGCAGCTTAGGGACAGGGGTTATGAAGACCCAGTACTTC.

The chain joins TRBV5-1 to TRBJ2-3; 7 positions match TRBD2. The CDR3 totals 16 residues. V lost 6 bases, J lost 2 bases, and 12 bases stayed unmatched. Germline assignment: CDR1 SGHRS and CDR2 YFSETQ. The CDR3 spells CASTPVSAGTTDTQYF. CDR3 DNA sequence: TGCGCCAGCACCCCGGTTTCAGCGGGGACCACAGATACGCAGTATTTT.

The chain joins TRBV9 to TRBJ1-1; no definite D call. The length of the CDR3 is 13 residues. Germline lookup yields CDR1 SGDLS and CDR2 YYNGEE. The ends were cut back, 2 bases at V and 6 bases at J, with 11 bases in the middle. The CDR3 region is CASSVFTGAEAFF. CDR3 DNA sequence: TGTGCCAGCAGCGTTTTTACCGGGGCTGAAGCTTTCTTT. Full variable domain (outside the CDR3, taken from reference TRBV9 and TRBJ1-1): DSGVTQTPKHLITATGQRVTLRCSPRSGDLSVYWYQQSLDQGLQFLIQYYNGEERAKGNILERFSAQQFPDLHSELNLSSLELGDSALYFCASSVFTGAEAFFGQGTRLTVV.

The genes are TRBV13 and TRBJ2-7, with 9 nucleotides matching TRBD1. The CDR3 runs to 17 residues. The germline CDR1 and CDR2 sequences are PRHDT and FYEKMQ (reference sequence). V lost 4 bases, J lost 3 bases, and 13 bases stayed unmatched. In nucleotides, the CDR3 is TGTGCCAGCAGCTCCCATATCGTCCCGGGACAGGGCTACGAGCAGTACTTC. It specifies CASSSHIVPGQGYEQYF.

The chain links TRBV9 to TRBJ1-1; TRBD1 might be the D (5 bases). With 0 bases removed from V and 4 bases from J, the gap between germline ends came to 13 bases. This CDR3 spans 15 amino acids. The germline CDR1 and CDR2 sequences are SGDLS and YYNGEE. Here the CDR3 reads CASSVGGQVSTEAFF. CDR3 nucleotides: TGTGCCAGCAGCGTAGGGGGCCAGGTCAGCACTGAAGCTTTCTTT.

The V call is TRBV6-6, the J call TRBJ1-2, with TRBD1 matching over 9 bases. Germline assignment: CDR1 MNHNY and CDR2 SVGAGI (reference sequence). The trim removed 6 bases at V and 3 bases at J, leaving 5 bases unmatched. This CDR3 region has 14 residues. The CDR3 loop reads CASRKTGGDYGYTF. The DNA for the CDR3 is TGTGCCAGCAGGAAGACAGGGGGTGACTATGGCTACACCTTC.

The rearrangement links TRBV7-9 to TRBJ1-3; the D is unclear. The V and J ends lost 6 bases and 0 bases respectively, with 9 bases between them. In germline, CDR1 is SEHNR, CDR2 FQNEAQ (reference sequence). The CDR3 is 14 amino acids. CDR3 coding DNA: TGTGCCAGCAGAACAGACAACTCTGGAAACACCATATATTTT. Residues: CASRTDNSGNTIYF.

This chain connects TRBV2 to TRBJ2-5, with 13 nucleotides matching TRBD2. CDR3 length: 16 amino acids. The J segment lost 5 bases and the V segment lost 3 bases, leaving 6 bases of the junction unmatched. Germline V gene lookup returns CDR1 SNHLY and CDR2 FYNNEI. The DNA for the CDR3 is TGTGCCAGCAGTGACCGACTAGCGGGAGGCCGGGAGACCCAGTACTTC. Protein sequence: CASSDRLAGGRETQYF. Full variable domain (missing parts from reference TRBV2 and TRBJ2-5): EPEVTQTPSHQVTQMGQEVILRCVPISNHLYFYWYRQILGQKVEFLVSFYNNEISEKSEIFDDQFSVERPDGSNFTLKIRSTKLEDSAMYFCASSDRLAGGRETQYFGPGTRLLVL.

This clone occurred a few times. The CDR3 DNA is TGTGCCAGCTCACCCCCAAGGACAGAGAACACTGAAGCTTTCTTT. Translating it yields CASSPPRTENTEAFF. The genes are TRBV18 and TRBJ1-1; possibly TRBD1 for D (6 bases). V was cut by 3 bases and J by 1 base, with 12 bases left in between. Germline lookup yields CDR1 KGHSH and CDR2 LQKENI. This CDR3 spans 15 amino acids.

The chain combines TRBV4-1 with TRBJ2-7; TRBD1 might be the D (6 bases). Trimming took off 4 bases at V and 4 bases at J, with 23 bases between the two ends. Per the germline V gene, CDR1 is MGHRA and CDR2 is YSYEKL. This CDR3 has 17 amino acids. The CDR3 DNA sequence: TGCGCCAGCAGCCCCTCAGTTACCGGGACAATTTATTACGAGCAGTACTTC. Residues: CASSPSVTGTIYYEQYF.

V is TRBV27 and J is TRBJ2-3; 8 positions agree with TRBD1. Trimming at V came to 7 bases and at J to 1 base, leaving 13 bases not matched to a gene. The CDR3 is 17 residues long. From germline, CDR1 is MNHEY and CDR2 SMNVEV (reference sequence). CDR3 coding DNA: TGTGCCAGCACCCACCGACGGGGACAGGTGGGCACAGATACGCAGTATTTT. This sequence encodes CASTHRRGQVGTDTQYF.

This clone was recorded once. The V gene is TRBV10-1, the J gene TRBJ2-6; 9 bases agree with TRBD1. Germline CDR1 reads WNHNN; CDR2 reads SYGVQD (reference sequence). Germline trimming cut 0 bases from V and 1 base from J; bases unmatched to any gene: 13. The CDR3 length is 21 residues. The CDR3 loop is CASSESKVWGQGISGANVLTF. CDR3 nucleotides: TGCGCCAGCAGTGAGTCGAAAGTTTGGGGACAGGGTATATCTGGGGCCAACGTCCTGACTTTC.

The rearrangement joins TRBV7-6 to TRBJ2-2, with D possibly being TRBD1 (7 bases). The CDR3 is made up of 16 amino acids. The germline V and J ends were trimmed by 6 bases and 4 bases, with 18 bases remaining between them. CDR1 and CDR2 (germline): SGHVS, FNYEAQ. The CDR3 is CASSTRGAGGTGELFF. CDR3 bases: TGTGCCAGCAGTACGCGCGGGGCAGGGGGCACCGGGGAGCTGTTTTTT.

This sequence joins TRBV28 and TRBJ2-1, with 9 bases that match TRBD2. Germline V gene lookup returns CDR1 MDHEN and CDR2 SYDVKM. This CDR3 is built from 16 residues. V lost 3 bases to trimming and J lost 10 bases; unmatched junction nucleotides: 13. The CDR3: CASSFVIAGEGWEQFF. The CDR3 DNA is TGTGCCAGCAGTTTTGTAATAGCGGGAGAAGGGTGGGAGCAGTTCTTC.

As to this clone: A junction boundary mismatches the germline segment, possibly from a read error. The V and J genes are TRBV5-1 and TRBJ1-2, with 12 bases that match TRBD1. Germline V gene data show CDR1 as SGHRS and CDR2 as YFSETQ. The CDR3 is 14 residues long. The CDR3 coding sequence is TGCGCCAGCAGCCCCGGGACAGGGGGCTATGTCTACACCTTC. The encoded protein is CASSPGTGGYVYTF. The full variable domain, with the rest looked up from reference TRBV5-1 and TRBJ1-2, is KAGVTQTPRYLIKTRGQQVTLSCSPISGHRSVSWYQQTPGQGLQFLFEYFSETQRNKGNFPGRFSGRQFSNSRSEMNVSTLELGDSALYLCASSPGTGGYVYTFGSGTRLTVV.

The chain recombines TRBV19 with TRBJ2-1; D possibly corresponds to TRBD1 (6 bases). The CDR3 has 15 amino acids. Germline V gives CDR1 LNHDA, CDR2 SQIVND (reference sequence). V was cut by 1 base and J by 6 bases, with 13 bases left in between. The CDR3 protein is CASSIVTGMVNEQFF. Here the CDR3 DNA reads TGTGCCAGTAGTATAGTTACAGGGATGGTCAATGAGCAGTTCTTC.

J is TRBJ2-3 and V is TRBV7-6; 11 bases match TRBD2. The V segment lost 1 base and the J segment 0 bases; nucleotides outside the gene matches: 0. The CDR3 spans 16 residues. Germline lookup yields CDR1 SGHVS and CDR2 FNYEAQ. CDR3 loop: CASSLGLAGSTDTQYF. DNA of the CDR3: TGTGCCAGCAGCTTAGGACTAGCGGGGAGCACAGATACGCAGTATTTT.

Concerning this clone itself: The junction does not match germline at one end; this may be a read error. The V and J genes are TRBV28 and TRBJ2-6; D is perhaps TRBD2 (6 bases). The CDR3 extends over 16 amino acids. Germline V gene sequence: CDR1 MDHEN, CDR2 SYDVKM. The CDR3, as DNA: TGTGCCAGCAGTCCATTAGCGGCCTCTGGGGCCAACGGCCTGACTTTC. This encodes CASSPLAASGANGLTF.

V usage is TRBV10-3 and J usage is TRBJ2-2, with 11 bases fitting TRBD1. Germline V gives CDR1 ENHRY, CDR2 SYGVKD. V gave up 6 bases and J gave up 4 bases; unmatched junction bases: 7. CDR3 size: 16 residues. DNA of the CDR3: TGTGCCATCAGCCACGGGACAGGGGGGACCACCGGGGAGCTGTTTTTT. Protein: CAISHGTGGTTGELFF.

For the CDR3, the DNA is TGTGCCAGCCACAAAGCGGGGGGGGATACGCAGTATTTT. It yields the protein CASHKAGGDTQYF. V usage is TRBV7-2 and J usage is TRBJ2-3; TRBD2 agrees at 10 bases. V shed 8 bases, J shed 6 bases, and the junction held 5 bases outside the gene matches. CDR3 size: 13 residues. CDR1 is SGHTA and CDR2 is FQGNSA in the germline V gene.

This chain connects TRBV9 to TRBJ2-3, with TRBD2 identical over 14 bases. The CDR3 is made up of 16 amino acids. With V trimmed by 4 bases and J by 3 bases, 4 bases remained unmatched. Germline V gene sequence: CDR1 SGDLS, CDR2 YYNGEE. In DNA form, the CDR3 reads TGTGCCAGCAGCCCCCGACTAGCGGGAGGGACAGATACGCAGTATTTT. It encodes CASSPRLAGGTDTQYF.

The rearrangement joins TRBV6-5 to TRBJ1-1, with D possibly matching TRBD1 (6 bases). V was cut by 5 bases and J by 5 bases, with 12 bases left in between. Germline values: CDR1 MNHEY, CDR2 SVGAGI. This CDR3 comprises 13 residues. CDR3 coding DNA: TGTGCCAGCAGTCAAACAGGGCGGACTGAAGCTTTCTTT. Translated: CASSQTGRTEAFF.

This chain links TRBV30 with TRBJ2-3; D uncertain. V was shortened by 0 bases and J by 5 bases, with 3 bases between the two germline ends. The germline V gene encodes CDR1 GTSNPN and CDR2 SVGIG (reference sequence). The CDR3 sequence is 11 residues long. CDR3 loop: CAWSVRDTQYF. In DNA form, the CDR3 reads TGTGCCTGGAGTGTTCGAGATACGCAGTATTTT.

V and J are TRBV6-5 and TRBJ2-5; D possibly corresponds to TRBD1 (5 bases). The germline V gene has CDR1 MNHEY and CDR2 SVGAGI. CDR3 length equals 16 residues. V was shortened by 2 bases and J by 0 bases, with 13 bases between the two germline ends. The CDR3 nucleotides read TGTGCCAGCAGTTACAGGTGGGCAGGGAACCAAGAGACCCAGTACTTC. As protein: CASSYRWAGNQETQYF.